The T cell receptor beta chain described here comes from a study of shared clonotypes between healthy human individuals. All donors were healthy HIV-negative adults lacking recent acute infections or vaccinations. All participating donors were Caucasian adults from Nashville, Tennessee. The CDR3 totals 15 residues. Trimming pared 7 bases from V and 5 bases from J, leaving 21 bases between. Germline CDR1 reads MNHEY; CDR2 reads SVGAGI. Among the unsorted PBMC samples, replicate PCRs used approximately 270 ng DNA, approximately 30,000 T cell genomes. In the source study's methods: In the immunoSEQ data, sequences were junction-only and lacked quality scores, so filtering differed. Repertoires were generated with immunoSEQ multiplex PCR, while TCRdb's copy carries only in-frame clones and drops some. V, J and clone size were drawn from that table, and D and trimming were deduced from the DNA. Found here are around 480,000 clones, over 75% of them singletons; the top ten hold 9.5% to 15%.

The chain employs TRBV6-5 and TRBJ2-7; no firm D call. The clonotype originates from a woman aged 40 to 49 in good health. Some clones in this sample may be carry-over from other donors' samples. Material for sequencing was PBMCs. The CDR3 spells CASKRISPGGNEQYF. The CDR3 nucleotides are TGTGCCAGCAAGAGGATATCCCCGGGTGGTAACGAGCAGTACTTC.